This T cell receptor (beta chain) was recovered during a study of shared clonotypes between healthy human individuals. Cells designated naive CD8 were CD45RO-negative and were positively selected for CCR7, with terminally differentiated effector memory CD45RA+ cells excluded. TCRdb's copy holds only in-frame clones and misses some; the assay was immunoSEQ multiplex PCR. The table shows around 2,000,000 clones, with around 93% occurring only once. This CDR3 contains 14 residues. V lost 5 bases and J lost 6; bases outside the gene matches: 7. Per the germline V gene, CDR1 is LNHNV and CDR2 is YYDKDF (reference sequence).

The receptor's source is a young man in good health. Some clones in this sample may be carry-over from other donors' samples. Specimen: naive CD8+ T cells from PBMCs. The gene calls are TRBV15 and TRBJ2-5; 9 bases are shared with TRBD2. This CDR3 is CATSGRTSEKTQYF. CDR3 sequence (DNA): TGTGCCACCAGCGGCAGGACTAGCGAGAAGACCCAGTACTTC.